Given below is one TCR beta chain in context. MiXCR, run by TCRdb on the RT-PCR reads, gives a single entry per CDR3 protein. The sample records about 680,000 distinct CDR3 sequences, approximately 15% being singletons. This sequence originates from a female donor in good health, serving as a healthy control. The sample taken for sequencing was memory CD4+ T cells from blood.

CDR3 sequence reads: CASSLPGTQKNIQYF. The CDR3 bases are TGTGCCAGCAGCTTACCCGGGACACAAAAAAACATTCAGTACTTC. This chain links TRBV5-4 with TRBJ2-4, with D possibly TRBD1 on 6 matching bases. CDR3 size: 15 residues. The germline V gene has CDR1 SGHNT and CDR2 YYREEE (reference sequence). Trimming shortened V by 2 bases and J by 4 bases, and 13 bases separated the two germline ends.